These 21 T cell receptor beta chains were sequenced from one sample in a study of blood T cell repertoires in COVID-19. Assay: immunoSEQ multiplex PCR; the TCRdb copy retains only in-frame clones and omits some. Of under 300,000 clones in the sample, roughly four fifths were seen once. Material for sequencing was peripheral blood. Source of these receptors: a young man who had recovered from COVID-19.

Concerning this clone itself: The identical CDR3 is also encoded by other nucleotide sequences in the sample. This chain uses TRBV10-3 with TRBJ2-3; TRBD1 might be the D (5 bases). This CDR3 is 13 amino acids long. The germline V gene encodes CDR1 ENHRY and CDR2 SYGVKD. V lost 6 bases, J lost 4 bases, and 11 bases lay in between. The CDR3 nucleotides read TGTGCCATCAGAACGCAGGGCGCAGATACGCAGTATTTT. Translating gives CAIRTQGADTQYF.

The sample holds one count of this clone. CDR3 sequence (DNA): TGTGCCAGCAGCTTGGCAGGGGCGGTTCTTGGAGAGACCCAGTACTTC. Translation gives CASSLAGAVLGETQYF. The chain employs TRBV11-2 and TRBJ2-5; weak D call: TRBD1 (6 bases). Trimming shortened V by 3 bases and J by 4 bases, and 18 bases separated the two germline ends. Germline V lookup: CDR1 SGHAT, CDR2 FQNNGV. The CDR3 runs 16 residues.

About this clone itself: A much larger clone differs by one base, so this may be a read error. This rearrangement joins TRBV14 to TRBJ1-1; D might be TRBD1 (6 bases). V was pared by 4 bases and J by 3 bases, with 12 bases between. The length of the CDR3 is 14 residues. The germline gives CDR1 SGHDN, CDR2 FVKESK. The CDR3 coding sequence is TGTGCCAGCAGCCGCCCTCACAGGGACACTGAAGCTTTCTTT. It yields the protein CASSRPHRDTEAFF.

The rearrangement uses TRBV7-9 and TRBJ2-2, with D possibly being TRBD2 (6 bases). Germline CDR1 is SEHNR and CDR2 is FQNEAQ (reference sequence). The V and J ends lost 7 bases and 3 bases respectively, with 15 bases between them. The CDR3 is 15 amino acids. This CDR3 reads CASNEGLSYTGELFF. As DNA, the CDR3 is TGTGCCAGCAACGAGGGACTCTCCTACACCGGGGAGCTGTTTTTT.

The chain employs TRBV9 and TRBJ1-6, with a possible D match to TRBD1 (5 bases). The V end was cut by 2 bases, the J end by 9 bases, with 15 bases between. There are 15 residues in the CDR3. Germline CDR1 reads SGDLS; CDR2 reads YYNGEE. CDR3 nucleotides: TGTGCCAGCAGCGTCCAGACAGCAGTCGGTTCACCCCTCCACTTT. The encoded protein is CASSVQTAVGSPLHF.

On this clone: Being one base from a much bigger clone, this may be a read error. CDR3 bases: TGTGCCAGCAGTTCTCAGGGATCCTATGGCTACACCTTC. Translating it yields CASSSQGSYGYTF. The rearrangement uses TRBV12-3 or TRBV12-4 and TRBJ1-2, with D tentatively TRBD1 (5 bases). V lost 4 bases and J 4 bases, leaving 10 bases between the germline ends. This CDR3 comprises 13 residues.

The chain combines TRBV10-3 with TRBJ1-1; TRBD1 matches 7 bases. Germline CDR1 reads ENHRY; CDR2 reads SYGVKD. Trimming at V came to 8 bases and at J to 1 base, leaving 7 bases not matched to a gene. The CDR3 runs to 14 residues. The DNA of the CDR3 is TGTGCCATCCTCTCCGGGACAGAGAACACTGAAGCTTTCTTT. Translated: CAILSGTENTEAFF.

The rearrangement joins TRBV2 to TRBJ2-3, with TRBD1 as a possible D gene (6 bases). The CDR3 runs 20 residues. CDR1 is SNHLY and CDR2 is FYNNEI in the germline V gene. Trimming removed 4 bases at V and 5 bases at J, with 31 bases between. This CDR3 is CASSGFHREVPALQGDTQYF. Here the CDR3 DNA reads TGTGCCAGCAGTGGGTTCCACAGGGAAGTTCCGGCCCTCCAGGGAGATACGCAGTATTTT.

The V call is TRBV28, the J call TRBJ1-5; weak D call: TRBD1 (5 bases). Trimming removed 8 bases at V and 1 base at J, with 15 bases between. Germline CDR1 reads MDHEN; CDR2 reads SYDVKM. The CDR3 runs 15 residues. DNA for the CDR3: TGTGCCAGCGCATTGGGGGGGTACAGCAATCAGCCCCAGCATTTT. Amino acids: CASALGGYSNQPQHF.

The gene calls are TRBV5-1 and TRBJ1-3; tentative D call: TRBD1 (5 bases). This CDR3 contains 15 residues. V lost 2 bases and J lost 0, with 9 bases in between. Germline V gene sequence: CDR1 SGHRS, CDR2 YFSETQ. The CDR3 DNA follows: TGCGCCAGCAGCTTCCAGGGAACCTCTGGAAACACCATATATTTT. Residues: CASSFQGTSGNTIYF.

The rearrangement links TRBV19 to TRBJ2-7, with D perhaps matching TRBD1 (5 bases). This CDR3 contains 16 residues. The ends were cut back, 5 bases at V and 2 bases at J, with 19 bases in the middle. Germline-derived CDR1 and CDR2 are LNHDA and SQIVND (reference sequence). CDR3 in amino acids: CASSHDSYIGPYEQYF. For the CDR3, the DNA is TGTGCCAGTAGTCACGACAGTTATATCGGGCCCTACGAGCAGTACTTC.

The rearrangement joins TRBV3-1 (or the pseudogene TRBV3-2) to TRBJ2-5; weak D call: TRBD2 (5 bases). CDR3 size: 14 residues. The germline V gene encodes CDR1 LGHDT and CDR2 YNNKEL (reference sequence). V shed 1 base and J shed 5 bases, with 11 bases lying between them. CDR3 bases: TGTGCCAGCAGCCAAGTTCCCGGCGGGGAGACCCAGTACTTC. As protein: CASSQVPGGETQYF.

This clone was counted a single time. V is TRBV7-9 and J is TRBJ1-6; 12 bases fit TRBD1. Looked up from germline, CDR1 is SEHNR and CDR2 is FQNEAQ (reference sequence). The CDR3 extends over 15 amino acids. J was trimmed by 7 bases and V by 5 bases; bases with no gene match: 3. The CDR3 coding sequence is TGTGCCAGCAGCCCAGGGACAGGGGGCAATTCACCCCTCCACTTT. It translates to CASSPGTGGNSPLHF.

This clone is a singleton in its sample. The rearrangement links TRBV9 to TRBJ2-3; D may be TRBD1 (6 bases). This CDR3 has 13 residues. Between the trimmed V and J ends, which lost 4 bases and 6 bases, there was a span of 12 bases. The germline V gene has CDR1 SGDLS and CDR2 YYNGEE. The CDR3 coding sequence is TGTGCCAGCAGCACAACAGGGCCGGATACGCAGTATTTT. Translated, it gives CASSTTGPDTQYF.

The chain employs TRBV2 and TRBJ2-2; D is possibly TRBD1 (5 bases). Germline CDR1 and CDR2: SNHLY and FYNNEI. Trimming removed 11 bases from V and 4 bases from J, with 17 bases in between. The CDR3 has 14 residues. CDR3 amino acids: CADSTDTGTGELFF. Here the CDR3 DNA reads TGTGCCGACAGCACAGACACGGGCACCGGGGAGCTGTTTTTT.

The V gene is TRBV19, the J gene TRBJ2-2; D is unresolved. Germline CDR1 LNHDA, CDR2 SQIVND (reference sequence). CDR3 length: 13 amino acids. V lost 9 bases to trimming and J lost 4 bases, with 12 bases between them. The CDR3 sequence is CASPSTITGELFF. In DNA, the CDR3 is TGTGCCAGCCCGAGCACTATCACCGGGGAGCTGTTTTTT.

The chain links TRBV2 to TRBJ2-2, with TRBD1 identical over 11 bases. This CDR3 spans 15 amino acids. The germline V gene encodes CDR1 SNHLY and CDR2 FYNNEI. The V segment lost 4 bases and the J segment 5 bases; nucleotides outside the gene matches: 3. CDR3 DNA sequence: TGTGCCAGCAGTGGGGGACAGGGGGAAACCGGGGAGCTGTTTTTT. It is translated as CASSGGQGETGELFF.

The V call is TRBV11-2, the J call TRBJ2-2; D is ambiguous. The CDR3 contains 13 residues. CDR1 SGHAT and CDR2 FQNNGV come from the germline V gene. V dropped 0 bases and J dropped 6 bases, with 5 bases sitting between them. The CDR3, as DNA: TGTGCCAGCAGCTTAGATGCGGCCGGGGAGCTGTTTTTT. The encoded protein is CASSLDAAGELFF.

The chain recombines TRBV28 with TRBJ1-2; perhaps TRBD1 as D (5 bases). There are 11 residues in the CDR3. Germline assignment: CDR1 MDHEN and CDR2 SYDVKM. Trimming shortened V by 4 bases and J by 12 bases, and 12 bases separated the two germline ends. CDR3 sequence: CASSSGGFNTF. The CDR3 DNA reads as TGTGCCAGCAGTTCCGGGGGGTTTAACACCTTC.

Only one count was recorded for this clone. The V and J genes are TRBV10-3 and TRBJ1-5; a possible D gene is TRBD1 (6 bases). Looked up from germline, CDR1 is ENHRY and CDR2 is SYGVKD. The CDR3 sequence is 14 residues long. Trimming removed 3 bases at V and 5 bases at J, with 11 bases between. This CDR3 is CAISEGQSHQPQHF. DNA of the CDR3: TGTGCCATCAGTGAAGGACAGTCCCATCAGCCCCAGCATTTT.

The rearrangement joins TRBV2 to TRBJ2-7; 9 positions match TRBD1. V shed 6 bases, J shed 6 bases, and the junction held 6 bases outside the gene matches. This CDR3 contains 13 residues. CDR1 and CDR2 from the germline V gene are SNHLY and FYNNEI. CDR3 sequence: CASSDGTGSEQYF. The CDR3 region has the DNA TGTGCCAGCAGCGACGGGACAGGGAGCGAGCAGTACTTC.